Below are 18 T cell receptor beta chains sequenced from a single sample in a study of blood T cell repertoires in COVID-19. Assay: immunoSEQ multiplex PCR; the TCRdb copy retains only in-frame clones and omits some. Among approximately 300,000 clones, around 90% were seen once, and the ten largest hold approximately 17%. Input material: PBMCs or T cells enriched from blood (not recorded which). These receptors were taken from a woman aged 25 to 39 who had recovered from COVID-19.

This chain connects TRBV10-3 to TRBJ2-1; 7 bases match TRBD1. J lost 6 bases, V lost 10 bases, and 12 bases had no gene match. In germline, CDR1 is ENHRY, CDR2 SYGVKD. CDR3 length equals 14 residues. The CDR3 bases are TGTGCCACCTACGGGCAGGGGGACGTCAATGAGCAGTTCTTC. Residues: CATYGQGDVNEQFF.

This chain links TRBV19 with TRBJ1-2; 8 bases map to TRBD1. Germline V gene sequence: CDR1 LNHDA, CDR2 SQIVND (reference sequence). The CDR3 has 13 residues. J lost 8 bases, V lost 10 bases, and 12 bases had no gene match. CDR3: CAIGRGREDGYTF. CDR3 DNA sequence: TGTGCCATTGGCAGGGGGCGCGAGGACGGCTACACCTTC.

This chain links TRBV28 with TRBJ2-3; D may be TRBD1 (5 bases). Germline values: CDR1 MDHEN, CDR2 SYDVKM. The germline V and J ends were trimmed by 8 bases and 0 bases, with 9 bases remaining between them. This CDR3 region has 13 residues. The CDR3 reads CASGAASTDTQYF. CDR3 nucleotides: TGTGCCAGCGGGGCGGCTAGCACAGATACGCAGTATTTT.

This clone was found once. This rearrangement joins TRBV20-1 to TRBJ2-7; D not certain. The CDR3 sequence is 13 residues long. The germline V gene has CDR1 DFQATT and CDR2 SNEGSKA (reference sequence). Deletions cut 3 bases from V and 1 base from J, with 10 bases between. The chain's CDR3 is CSASGGSSYEQYF. CDR3 coding DNA: TGCAGTGCTAGTGGCGGCAGTTCCTACGAGCAGTACTTC.

The rearrangement joins TRBV19 to TRBJ1-2; 10 bases align to TRBD1. This CDR3 has 13 amino acids. Germline CDR1 reads LNHDA; CDR2 reads SQIVND (reference sequence). V was clipped by 6 bases and J by 3 bases; unmatched bases: 1. The CDR3 DNA sequence: TGTGCCAGTAGGACAGGGGGCGACTATGGCTACACCTTC. Translating it yields CASRTGGDYGYTF.

This chain uses TRBV19 with TRBJ1-4; the D is unclear. Per germline, CDR1 LNHDA and CDR2 SQIVND (reference sequence). Between the trimmed V and J ends, which lost 7 bases and 5 bases, there was a span of 14 bases. This CDR3 region has 14 residues. CDR3 in amino acids: CASNHGQRNEKLFF. The DNA for the CDR3 is TGTGCCAGTAACCATGGTCAGCGAAATGAAAAACTGTTTTTT.

The chain combines TRBV28 with TRBJ1-2; 7 bases are shared with TRBD1. Germline values: CDR1 MDHEN, CDR2 SYDVKM. V was clipped by 6 bases and J by 8 bases; unmatched bases: 12. The CDR3 has 14 amino acids. DNA for the CDR3: TGTGCCAGCAGCAACATGTTGACAGGGCCCGGCTACACCTTC. Translated: CASSNMLTGPGYTF.

The genes are TRBV19 and TRBJ2-3; 12 positions agree with TRBD2. This CDR3 contains 16 residues. J gave up 4 bases and V 6 bases, and 8 bases lay outside the gene matches. Germline V CDR1 and CDR2: LNHDA, SQIVND (reference sequence). The CDR3, as DNA: TGTGCCAGTAGCACCCCCGGACTAGCGGGGTCAGATACGCAGTATTTT. It codes for CASSTPGLAGSDTQYF.

The V call is TRBV4-2, the J call TRBJ2-7; TRBD2 might be the D (6 bases). Germline V gene data show CDR1 as LGHNA and CDR2 as YNFKEQ. This CDR3 is 14 amino acids long. Trimming left V 4 bases short and J 6 bases short, with 16 bases between. The CDR3 bases are TGTGCCAGCAGCCGAGACATCCAGGGAGGCGAGCAGTACTTC. Residues: CASSRDIQGGEQYF.

V gene TRBV3-1 (or the pseudogene TRBV3-2) combines with J gene TRBJ1-2, with D possibly being TRBD1 (6 bases). Looked up from germline, CDR1 is LGHDT and CDR2 is YNNKEL (reference sequence). Trimming removed 4 bases from V and 7 bases from J, with 13 bases in between. This CDR3 is 13 amino acids long. DNA for the CDR3: TGTGCCAGCAGCCCCCCGAGGGGGTCTGGCTACACCTTC. Its protein product is CASSPPRGSGYTF.

The sample holds one count of this clone. The chain is built from TRBV12-3 or TRBV12-4 and TRBJ2-7; D ambiguous. Trimming removed 3 bases at V and 3 bases at J, with 9 bases between. The CDR3 covers 13 residues. CDR3 protein: CASSLGPNYEQYF. The CDR3 nucleotides read TGTGCCAGCAGTTTGGGCCCGAACTACGAGCAGTACTTC.

This clone was seen only a few times. The chain employs TRBV5-4 and TRBJ2-1; D is perhaps TRBD1 (6 bases). Trimming took off 5 bases at V and 11 bases at J, with 20 bases between the two ends. The CDR3 is made up of 14 amino acids. CDR1 is SGHNT and CDR2 is YYREEE in the germline V gene (reference sequence). This chain's CDR3 is CASRADGTQCKQFF. CDR3 coding DNA: TGTGCCAGCAGGGCTGACGGGACACAATGTAAGCAGTTCTTC.

The chain joins TRBV4-2 to TRBJ1-6; 7 bases are a match to TRBD1. CDR1 LGHNA and CDR2 YNFKEQ come from the germline V gene. The CDR3 sequence is 16 residues long. The J segment lost 5 bases and the V segment lost 4 bases, leaving 8 bases of the junction unmatched. CDR3: CASSPLGTANNSPLHF. The CDR3 bases are TGTGCCAGCAGCCCCTTAGGGACAGCCAATAATTCACCCCTCCACTTT.

This clone was seen only once. J is TRBJ1-2 and V is TRBV5-1, with a tentative D call TRBD1 (5 bases). Looked up from germline, CDR1 is SGHRS and CDR2 is YFSETQ. V lost 6 bases and J lost 4, with 16 bases in between. This CDR3 has 14 residues. CDR3 bases: TGCGCCAGCACTTTTCAGACTGACAGCTATGGCTACACCTTC. It encodes CASTFQTDSYGYTF.

This chain links TRBV6-6 with TRBJ2-7; 11 bases are a match to TRBD2. The ends lost 6 bases at V and 5 bases at J; junction bases unmatched: 15. The germline V gene has CDR1 MNHNY and CDR2 SVGAGI (reference sequence). This CDR3 is built from 17 residues. DNA of the CDR3: TGTGCCAGCAGCCGAATCAATATAGCGGGGGGGTTTGACGAGCAGTACTTC. Its protein product is CASSRINIAGGFDEQYF.

This chain links TRBV6-5 with TRBJ2-7, with 7 bases lining up with TRBD1. V was pared by 7 bases and J by 7 bases, with 16 bases of the junction left unmatched. The length of the CDR3 is 15 residues. CDR1 is MNHEY and CDR2 is SVGAGI in the germline V gene. The CDR3 loop reads CASIRKIGTEGEQYF. The CDR3 DNA reads as TGTGCCAGCATCAGAAAAATCGGGACAGAGGGTGAGCAGTACTTC.

The V call is TRBV7-8, the J call TRBJ1-2, with 7 bases identical to TRBD1. The germline V gene encodes CDR1 SGHVS and CDR2 FQNEAQ. The CDR3 contains 14 residues. After removal of 6 bases from V and 8 bases from J, the junction contained 12 bases not matched to a gene. The CDR3 coding sequence is TGTGCCAGCAGTCACCCCACAGGGGCGTTCGGCTACACCTTC. Translated: CASSHPTGAFGYTF.

The J gene is TRBJ2-5, the V gene TRBV24-1; TRBD1 matches 7 bases. Germline loops: CDR1 KGHDR, CDR2 SFDVKD. The CDR3 loop spans 12 amino acids. V shed 9 bases and J 5 bases; nucleotides not matched to a gene: 5. CDR3 DNA sequence: TGTGCCACCTCGGACAGGTCGGAGACCCAGTACTTC. This encodes CATSDRSETQYF.